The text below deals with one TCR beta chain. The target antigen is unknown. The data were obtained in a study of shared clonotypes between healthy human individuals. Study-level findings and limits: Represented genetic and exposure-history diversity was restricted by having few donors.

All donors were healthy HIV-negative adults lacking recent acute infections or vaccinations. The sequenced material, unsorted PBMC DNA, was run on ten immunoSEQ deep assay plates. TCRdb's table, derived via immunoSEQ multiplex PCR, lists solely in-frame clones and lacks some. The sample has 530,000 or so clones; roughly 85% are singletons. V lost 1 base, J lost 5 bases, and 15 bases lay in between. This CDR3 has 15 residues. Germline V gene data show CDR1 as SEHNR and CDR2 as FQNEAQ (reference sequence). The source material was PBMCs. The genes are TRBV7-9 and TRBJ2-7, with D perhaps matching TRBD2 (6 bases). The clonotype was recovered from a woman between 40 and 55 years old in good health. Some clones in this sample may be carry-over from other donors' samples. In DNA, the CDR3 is TGTGCCAGCAGCTTAGTAGGACGGGGGTTAAACGAGCAGTACTTC. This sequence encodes CASSLVGRGLNEQYF. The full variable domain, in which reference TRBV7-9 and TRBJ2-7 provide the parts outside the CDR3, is DTGVSQNPRHKITKRGQNVTFRCDPISEHNRLYWYRQTLGQGPEFLTYFQNEAQLEKSRLLSDRFSAERPKGSFSTLEIQRTEQGDSAMYLCASSLVGRGLNEQYFGPGTRLTVT.